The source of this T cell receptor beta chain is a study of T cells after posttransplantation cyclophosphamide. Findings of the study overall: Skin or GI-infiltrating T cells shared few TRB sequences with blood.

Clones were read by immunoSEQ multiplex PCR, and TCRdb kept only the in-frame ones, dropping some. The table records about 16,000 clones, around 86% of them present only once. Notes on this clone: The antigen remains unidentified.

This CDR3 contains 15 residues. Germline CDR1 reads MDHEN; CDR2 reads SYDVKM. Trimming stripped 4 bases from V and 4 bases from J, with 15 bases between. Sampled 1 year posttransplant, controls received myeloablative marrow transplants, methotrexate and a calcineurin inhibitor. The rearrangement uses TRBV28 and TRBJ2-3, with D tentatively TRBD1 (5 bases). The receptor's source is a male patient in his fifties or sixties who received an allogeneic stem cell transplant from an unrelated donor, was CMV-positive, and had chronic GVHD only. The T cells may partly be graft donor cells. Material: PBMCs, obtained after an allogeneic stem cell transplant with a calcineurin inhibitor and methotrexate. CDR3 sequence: CASSSWTYRSDTQYF. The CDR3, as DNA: TGTGCCAGCAGTTCTTGGACATATAGGTCAGATACGCAGTATTTT.